Listed here is a single T cell receptor (beta chain). Its target is unknown. The data were obtained in a study of blood T cells in healthy people across ages. Whole-study findings and limits: The diversity estimates, figures obtained from one million T cells, were considered underestimates.

Together with a sample-barcoded 5' primer, a J-beta primer mix was included in a second PCR lasting roughly 6 to 12 cycles. TCRdb independently ran MiXCR on the 5' RACE reads; one entry per CDR3 protein. The sample contains 1.2 million to 1.5 million distinct CDR3 sequences, approximately 59% of which appear only once. Germline CDR1 and CDR2: SEHNR and FQNEAQ (reference sequence). Trimming pared 2 bases from V and 6 bases from J, leaving 5 bases between. The CDR3 is made up of 12 amino acids. The sample comprised blood. The receptor's source is a man aged 18-30 years in good health. V is TRBV7-9 and J is TRBJ2-1; no clear D. The CDR3 spells CASSLNGNEQFF. The DNA for the CDR3 is TGTGCCAGCAGCTTAAACGGCAATGAGCAGTTCTTC.